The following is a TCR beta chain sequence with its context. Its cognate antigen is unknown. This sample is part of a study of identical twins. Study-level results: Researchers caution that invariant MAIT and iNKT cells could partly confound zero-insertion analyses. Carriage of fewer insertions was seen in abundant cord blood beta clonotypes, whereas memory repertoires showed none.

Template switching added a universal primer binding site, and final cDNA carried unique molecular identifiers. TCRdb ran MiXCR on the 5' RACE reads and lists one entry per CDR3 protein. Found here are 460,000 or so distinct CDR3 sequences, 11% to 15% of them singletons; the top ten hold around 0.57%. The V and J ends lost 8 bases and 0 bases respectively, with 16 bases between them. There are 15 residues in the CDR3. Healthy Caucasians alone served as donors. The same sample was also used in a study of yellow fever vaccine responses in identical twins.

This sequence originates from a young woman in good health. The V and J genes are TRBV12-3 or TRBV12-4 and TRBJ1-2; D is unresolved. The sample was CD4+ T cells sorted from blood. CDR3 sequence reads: CASVLIGGANYGYTF. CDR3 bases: TGTGCCAGCGTCCTAATAGGCGGCGCTAACTATGGCTACACCTTC.